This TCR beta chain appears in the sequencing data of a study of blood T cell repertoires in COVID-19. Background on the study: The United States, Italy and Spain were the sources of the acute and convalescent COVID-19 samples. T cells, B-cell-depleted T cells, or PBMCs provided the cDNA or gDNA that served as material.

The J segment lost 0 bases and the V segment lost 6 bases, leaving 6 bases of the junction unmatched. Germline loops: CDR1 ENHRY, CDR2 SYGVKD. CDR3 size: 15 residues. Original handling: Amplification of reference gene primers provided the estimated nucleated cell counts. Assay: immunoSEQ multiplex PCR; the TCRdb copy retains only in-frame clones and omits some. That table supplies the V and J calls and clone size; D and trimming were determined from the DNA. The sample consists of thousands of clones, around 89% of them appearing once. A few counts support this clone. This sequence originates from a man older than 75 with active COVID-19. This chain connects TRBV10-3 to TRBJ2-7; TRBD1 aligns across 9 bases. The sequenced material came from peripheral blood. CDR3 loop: CAIRTGTGPSYEQYF. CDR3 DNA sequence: TGTGCCATCAGAACCGGGACAGGGCCCTCCTACGAGCAGTACTTC.